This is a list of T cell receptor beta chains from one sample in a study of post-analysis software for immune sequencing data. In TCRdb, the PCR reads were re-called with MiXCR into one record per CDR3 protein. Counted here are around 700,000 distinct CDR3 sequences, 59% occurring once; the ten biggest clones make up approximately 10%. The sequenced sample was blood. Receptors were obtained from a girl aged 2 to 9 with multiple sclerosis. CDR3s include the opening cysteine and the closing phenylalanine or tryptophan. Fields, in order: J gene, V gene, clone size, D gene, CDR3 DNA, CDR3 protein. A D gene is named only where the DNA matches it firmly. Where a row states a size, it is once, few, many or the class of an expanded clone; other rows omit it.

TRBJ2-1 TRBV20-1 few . TGCAGTGCACAGAGTTCGGGCAATGAGCAGTTCTTC CSAQSSGNEQFF
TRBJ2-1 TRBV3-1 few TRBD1 TGTGCCAGCAGCCCAACTGGGACAGCTTCCTACAATGAGCAGTTCTTC CASSPTGTASYNEQFF
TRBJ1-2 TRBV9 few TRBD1 TGTGCCAGCAGCGTCAGACAGGGACTCTATGGCTACACCTTC CASSVRQGLYGYTF
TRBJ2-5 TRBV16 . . TGTGCCAGCAGCCGGTCCGACCCAGAGACCCAGTACTTC CASSRSDPETQYF
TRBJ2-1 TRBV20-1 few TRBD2 TGCAGTGCAACTGGACTAGCGGGAGGGCCCTTCTACAATGAGCAGTTCTTC CSATGLAGGPFYNEQFF
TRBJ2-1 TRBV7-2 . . TGTGCCAGCAGCTTAGGTGCCGGGAATAGCTATGAGCAGTTCTTC CASSLGAGNSYEQFF
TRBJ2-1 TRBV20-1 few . TGCAGTGCTCTCACCAGGACTAACAATGAGCAGTTCTTC CSALTRTNNEQFF
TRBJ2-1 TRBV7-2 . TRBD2 TGTGCCAGCAGCTACCTTGCACAACCTAGCGGGAGGTCCACGGACAATGAGCAGTTCTTC CASSYLAQPSGRSTDNEQFF
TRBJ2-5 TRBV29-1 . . TGCAGCGTTGAACTACTCGGGACCGAATCGGAGACCCAGTACTTC CSVELLGTESETQYF
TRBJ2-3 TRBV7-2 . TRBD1 TGTGCCAGCAGCCCCCAGGGGACAGGGGGGATACTTGGGACAGATACGCAGTATTTT CASSPQGTGGILGTDTQYF
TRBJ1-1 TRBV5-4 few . TGTGCCAGCAGCGCGATCCTGGGTACTGAAGCTTTCTTT CASSAILGTEAFF
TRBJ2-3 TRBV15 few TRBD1 TGTGCCACCAGTGAAGTGGGACAGGAAGATACGCAGTATTTT CATSEVGQEDTQYF
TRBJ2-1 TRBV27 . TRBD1 TGTGCCAGCAGTTTCGGGACAGGGGGTATCGATGAGCAGTTCTTC CASSFGTGGIDEQFF
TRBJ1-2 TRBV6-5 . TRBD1 TGTGCCAGCAGTTCTCCGGGACAGGGGGTTTTACAGGATGGCTACACCTTC CASSSPGQGVLQDGYTF
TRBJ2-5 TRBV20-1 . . TGCAGTGCTGCCAGCCAAGAGACCCAGTACTTC CSAASQETQYF
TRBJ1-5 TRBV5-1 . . TGCGCCAGCACTCCCGGGCCAAATCAGCCCCAGCATTTT CASTPGPNQPQHF
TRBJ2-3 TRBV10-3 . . TGTGCCATCAGTGACTTAGGGCACCTCACAGATACGCAGTATTTT CAISDLGHLTDTQYF
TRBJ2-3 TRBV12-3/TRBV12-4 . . TGTGCCAGCAGTCCAGCCCTAGGAGCACACACAGATGCGCAGTATTTT CASSPALGAHTDAQYF
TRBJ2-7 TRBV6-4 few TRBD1 TGTGCCAGCAGTGACGAGACAGGGGCCTTCTACGAGCAGTACTTC CASSDETGAFYEQYF
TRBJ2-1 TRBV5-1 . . TGCGCCAGCAGCTTGGCGCCGGGGTTCGATGAGCAGTTCTTC CASSLAPGFDEQFF
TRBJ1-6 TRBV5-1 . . TGCGCCAGCAGCTTGGCGGGGGACGAAGGTTCACCCCTCCACTTT CASSLAGDEGSPLHF
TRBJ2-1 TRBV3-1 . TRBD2 TGTGCCAGCAGCCAGGGGGACTACTCCTACAATGAGCAGTTCTTC CASSQGDYSYNEQFF
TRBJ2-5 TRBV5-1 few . TGCGCCAGCAGGATCCAAGAGACCCAGTACTTC CASRIQETQYF
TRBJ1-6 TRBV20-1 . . TGCAGTGCTAGAGATATGCCTGATTCACCCCTCCACTTT CSARDMPDSPLHF
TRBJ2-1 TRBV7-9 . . TGTGCCAGCAGCTTTGGCCCACACGATGAGCAGTTCTTC CASSFGPHDEQFF
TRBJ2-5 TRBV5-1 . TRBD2 TGCGCCAGCAGCTTAGCGGGAGGTATCGAGGAGACCCAGTACTTC CASSLAGGIEETQYF
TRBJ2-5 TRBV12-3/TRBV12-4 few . TGTGCCAGCAGTTTAGCGCACCAACCCCGTCAAGAGACCCAGTACTTC CASSLAHQPRQETQYF
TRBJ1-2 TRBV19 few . TGTGCCAGTAGTTTTCCAGGCGGGGGCTACACCTTC CASSFPGGGYTF
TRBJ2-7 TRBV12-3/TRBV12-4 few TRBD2 TGTGCCAGCAGTTTAGGACTAGCGGGAGAGAGGGAGCAGTACTTC CASSLGLAGEREQYF
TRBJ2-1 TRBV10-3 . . TGTGCCATCAGTGGCGGGCTCCTAGGTGAGCGGTTCTTC CAISGGLLGERFF
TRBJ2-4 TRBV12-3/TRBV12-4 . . TGTGCCAGCAGTTTAGCGGGCAGGGTAGCCAAAAACATTCAGTACTTC CASSLAGRVAKNIQYF
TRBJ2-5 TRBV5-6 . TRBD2 TGTGCCAGCAGCTTGTTGTCTAGCGGGGCGCAAGAGACCCAGTACTTC CASSLLSSGAQETQYF
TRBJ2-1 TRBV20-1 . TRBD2 TGCAGTGCCGACGGACTAGCGGGGGACGGAAATGAGCAGTTCTTC CSADGLAGDGNEQFF
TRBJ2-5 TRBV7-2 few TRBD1 TGTGCCAGCAGCTCCCGGGACAGAGAGACCCAGTACTTC CASSSRDRETQYF
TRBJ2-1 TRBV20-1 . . TGCAGTGCTAGTGTCGACAGGAGCCCCTACAATGAGCAGTTCTTC CSASVDRSPYNEQFF
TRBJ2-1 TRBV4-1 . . TGCGCCAGCAGCCAAGGAAGAGGGGGTCCCTACAATGAGCAGTTCTTC CASSQGRGGPYNEQFF
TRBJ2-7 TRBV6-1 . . TGTGCCAGCAGTGAAGTCCGATCCTACGAGCAGTACTTC CASSEVRSYEQYF
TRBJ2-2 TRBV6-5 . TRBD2 TGTGCCAGCAGTTACGGAAATAGCGGGGGGGCGGACACCGGGGAGCTGTTTTTT CASSYGNSGGADTGELFF
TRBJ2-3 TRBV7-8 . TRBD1 TGTGCCAGCAGTCGAACCTCCGGGACAGGGGGCGCAGATACGCAGTATTTT CASSRTSGTGGADTQYF
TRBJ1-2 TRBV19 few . TGTGCCAGTAGTACGGACGGAGCTTGGTATGGCTACACCTTC CASSTDGAWYGYTF
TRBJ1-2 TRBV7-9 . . TGTGCCAGCAGCCACCCGACAGCAACCTATGGCTACACCTTC CASSHPTATYGYTF
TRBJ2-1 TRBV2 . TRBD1 TGTGCCAGCAGTACAGGGGGCGGCCCAAACAATGAGCAGTTCTTC CASSTGGGPNNEQFF
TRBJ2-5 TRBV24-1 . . TGTGCCACCAGGGGCAGACAAAGGGAGACCCAGTACTTC CATRGRQRETQYF
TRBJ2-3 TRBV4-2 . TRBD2 TGTGCCAGCAGCCAAGGAACTAGCGGGAGAGCGGTGAGAACAGATACGCAGTATTTT CASSQGTSGRAVRTDTQYF